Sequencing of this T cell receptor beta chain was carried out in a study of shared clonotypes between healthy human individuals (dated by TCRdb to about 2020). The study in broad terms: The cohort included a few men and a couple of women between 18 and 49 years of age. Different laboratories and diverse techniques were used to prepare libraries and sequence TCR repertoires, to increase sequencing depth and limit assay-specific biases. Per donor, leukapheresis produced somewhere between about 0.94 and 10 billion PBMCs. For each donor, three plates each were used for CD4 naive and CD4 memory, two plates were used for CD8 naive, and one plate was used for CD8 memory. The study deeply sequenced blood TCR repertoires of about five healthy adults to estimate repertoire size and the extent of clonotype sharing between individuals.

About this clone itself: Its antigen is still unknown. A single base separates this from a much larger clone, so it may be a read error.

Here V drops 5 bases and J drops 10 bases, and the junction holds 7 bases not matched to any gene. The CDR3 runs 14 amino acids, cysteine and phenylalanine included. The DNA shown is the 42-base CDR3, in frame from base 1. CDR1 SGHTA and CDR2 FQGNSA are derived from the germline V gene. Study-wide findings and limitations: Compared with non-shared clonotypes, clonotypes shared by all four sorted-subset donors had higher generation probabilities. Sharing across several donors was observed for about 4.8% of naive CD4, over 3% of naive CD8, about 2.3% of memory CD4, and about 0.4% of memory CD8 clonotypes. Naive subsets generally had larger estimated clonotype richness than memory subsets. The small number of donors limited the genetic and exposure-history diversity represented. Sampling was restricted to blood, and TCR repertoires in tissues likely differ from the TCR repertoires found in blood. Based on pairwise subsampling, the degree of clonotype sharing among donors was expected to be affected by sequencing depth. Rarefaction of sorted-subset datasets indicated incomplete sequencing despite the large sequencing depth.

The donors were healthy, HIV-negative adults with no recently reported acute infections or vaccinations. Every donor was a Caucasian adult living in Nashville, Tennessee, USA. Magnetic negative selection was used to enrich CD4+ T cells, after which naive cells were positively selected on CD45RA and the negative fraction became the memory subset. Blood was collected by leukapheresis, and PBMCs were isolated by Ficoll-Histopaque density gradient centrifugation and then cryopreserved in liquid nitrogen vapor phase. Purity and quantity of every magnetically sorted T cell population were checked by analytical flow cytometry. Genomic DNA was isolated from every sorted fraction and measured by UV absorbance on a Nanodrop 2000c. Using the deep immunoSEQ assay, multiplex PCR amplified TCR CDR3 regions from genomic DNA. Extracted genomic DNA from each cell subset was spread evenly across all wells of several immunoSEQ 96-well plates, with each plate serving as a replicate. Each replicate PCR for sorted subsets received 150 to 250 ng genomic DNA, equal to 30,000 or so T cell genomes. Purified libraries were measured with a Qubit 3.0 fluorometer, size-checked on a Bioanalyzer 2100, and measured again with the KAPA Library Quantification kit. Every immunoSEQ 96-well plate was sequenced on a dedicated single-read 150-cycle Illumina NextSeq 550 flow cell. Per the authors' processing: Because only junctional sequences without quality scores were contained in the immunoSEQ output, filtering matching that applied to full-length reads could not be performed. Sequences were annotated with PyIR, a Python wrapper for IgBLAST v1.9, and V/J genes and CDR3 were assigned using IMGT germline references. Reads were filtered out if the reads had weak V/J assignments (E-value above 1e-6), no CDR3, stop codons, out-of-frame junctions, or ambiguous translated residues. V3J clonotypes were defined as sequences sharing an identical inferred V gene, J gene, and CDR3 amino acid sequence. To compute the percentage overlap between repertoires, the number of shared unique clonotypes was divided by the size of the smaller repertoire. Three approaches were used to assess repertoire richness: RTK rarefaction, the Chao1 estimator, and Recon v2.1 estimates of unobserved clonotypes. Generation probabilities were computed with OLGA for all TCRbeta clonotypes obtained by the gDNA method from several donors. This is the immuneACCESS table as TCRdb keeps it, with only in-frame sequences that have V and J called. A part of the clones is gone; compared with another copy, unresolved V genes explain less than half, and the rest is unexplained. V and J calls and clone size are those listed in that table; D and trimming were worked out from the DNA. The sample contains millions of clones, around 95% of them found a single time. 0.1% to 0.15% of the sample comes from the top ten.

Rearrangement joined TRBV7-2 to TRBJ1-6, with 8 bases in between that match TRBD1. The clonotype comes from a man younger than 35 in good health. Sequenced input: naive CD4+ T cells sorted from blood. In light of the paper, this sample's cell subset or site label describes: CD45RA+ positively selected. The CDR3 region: CASSPGTGPSPLHF. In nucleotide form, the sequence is TGTGCCAGCAGCCCCGGGACAGGCCCATCACCCCTCCACTTT.